This T cell receptor (beta chain) was observed in a study of T cells in Graves' hyperthyroidism and ophthalmopathy. J gave up 9 bases and V 3 bases, and 8 bases lay outside the gene matches. Germline V gene data show CDR1 as SQVTM and CDR2 as ANQGSEA. The CDR3 has 12 amino acids. Amplification of TCR beta CDR3 regions was performed using RNA transcripts as template. Carried out on the TCR CDR3, a first-round RT-PCR used the HTBI primer set. TCRdb re-derived calls from the multiplex PCR reads in MiXCR, one entry per CDR3 protein. The profile shows approximately 360,000 distinct CDR3 sequences, 15% to 18% of them singletons.

The chain carries TRBV29-1 and TRBJ2-7, with TRBD2 matching 7 bases. Input material: blood. This clonotype was sampled from a young woman with Graves' hyperthyroidism that later progressed to Graves' ophthalmopathy. The CDR3 protein is CSVEGGLKRQYF. The CDR3 DNA follows: TGCAGCGTTGAGGGGGGGTTAAAGAGGCAGTACTTC.